Below are 28 T cell receptor beta chains sequenced from a single sample in a study of blood T cells in healthy people across ages. A second PCR of roughly 7 to 11 cycles used a sample-barcoded 5' primer and a J-beta primer mix. TCRdb analysed the 5' RACE reads with MiXCR anew, one entry per CDR3 protein. The sample comprises around 990,000 distinct CDR3 sequences, about two fifths of which are singletons, and around 13% rests with the top ten. Specimen: blood. The receptors were gathered from a young man in good health.

The chain has TRBV2 and TRBJ2-7; a weak D match, TRBD2 (5 bases). There are 13 residues in the CDR3. CDR1 and CDR2 (germline): SNHLY, FYNNEI. The V and J ends lost 2 bases and 6 bases respectively, with 11 bases between them. CDR3 residues: CASSESRRSEQYF. The DNA of the CDR3 is TGTGCCAGCAGTGAATCCAGGAGGTCCGAGCAGTACTTC.

V and J are TRBV2 and TRBJ1-4, with D unresolved. The CDR3 covers 15 residues. V lost 0 bases and J 7 bases, leaving 12 bases between the germline ends. Germline V lookup: CDR1 SNHLY, CDR2 FYNNEI. CDR3 nucleotides: TGTGCCAGCAGTGAAGCGACGGGAAGTGGTGAAAAACTGTTTTTT. Its protein is CASSEATGSGEKLFF.

The sample holds a few counts of this clonotype. This chain connects TRBV12-5 to TRBJ1-5; TRBD1 is a possible D gene (6 bases). Germline values: CDR1 LGHNT, CDR2 FRNRAP. With 9 bases removed from V and 2 bases from J, the gap between germline ends came to 23 bases. The CDR3 is 17 amino acids. CDR3 in DNA: TGTGCTAGCTGGGCCGAGACAGGCCGGGTGGGCAATCAGCCCCAGCATTTT. Translated: CASWAETGRVGNQPQHF.

V is TRBV6-1 and J is TRBJ1-2; perhaps TRBD1 as D (5 bases). The germline CDR1 and CDR2 sequences are MNHNS and SASEGT. Trimming left V 3 bases short and J 4 bases short, with 12 bases between. The CDR3 spans 14 residues. CDR3 sequence (DNA): TGTGCCAGCAGTGATCCGGGGACCACCTATGGCTACACCTTC. Translated, it gives CASSDPGTTYGYTF.

V usage is TRBV20-1 and J usage is TRBJ2-1; D unresolved. Trimming shortened V by 2 bases and J by 7 bases, and 18 bases separated the two germline ends. CDR3 length equals 15 residues. Germline V gene sequence: CDR1 DFQATT, CDR2 SNEGSKA (reference sequence). CDR3 bases: TGCAGTGCTAGATCGGACCAGAGCTCCCTGAATGAGCAGTTCTTC. Protein: CSARSDQSSLNEQFF.

CDR3 region: CASSLGDLYNSPLHF. CDR3 DNA sequence: TGTGCCAGCAGCTTAGGGGATTTGTATAATTCACCCCTCCACTTT. The chain employs TRBV7-2 and TRBJ1-6; D call uncertain. Germline V gene lookup returns CDR1 SGHTA and CDR2 FQGNSA. Trimming removed 1 base at V and 4 bases at J, with 8 bases between. This CDR3 spans 15 amino acids.

The chain couples TRBV20-1 to TRBJ2-4; a weak D match, TRBD2 (7 bases). The CDR3 runs 16 residues. Deletions cut 6 bases from V and 13 bases from J, with 31 bases between. Germline values: CDR1 DFQATT, CDR2 SNEGSKA (reference sequence). The CDR3 DNA sequence: TGCAGTGCCGTAACGAGACGACAGGTTGGAGGGGGGGAGCAGTACTTC. Translation gives CSAVTRRQVGGGEQYF.

The V gene is TRBV12-3 or TRBV12-4, the J gene TRBJ2-7; D might be TRBD2 (6 bases). The CDR3 extends over 12 amino acids. Trimming stripped 9 bases from V and 4 bases from J, with 13 bases between. CDR3 in DNA: TGTGCCAGTCGACTAGACGCATACGAGCAGTACTTC. Its translation: CASRLDAYEQYF.

This clonotype has a handful of counts. CDR3 nucleotide sequence: TGTGCCAGCCGCAGGGGACGGACCGGCACAGATACGCAGTATTTT. Translating gives CASRRGRTGTDTQYF. V and J are TRBV6-6 and TRBJ2-3; TRBD1 might be the D (6 bases). Trimming cost V 8 bases and J 1 base, with 16 bases left between them. The CDR3 is 15 amino acids. The germline V gene encodes CDR1 MNHNY and CDR2 SVGAGI (reference sequence).

The CDR3, as DNA: TGTGCCAGCAGTCCGGACAGGGAAGGGGGATGGAGCTATGGCTACACCTTC. The encoded protein is CASSPDREGGWSYGYTF. This chain uses TRBV12-3 or TRBV12-4 with TRBJ1-2; the match to TRBD1 covers 8 bases. J was trimmed by 4 bases and V by 5 bases; bases with no gene match: 15. CDR3 length equals 17 residues.

This sequence joins TRBV20-1 and TRBJ1-2; 7 bases fit TRBD1. In germline, CDR1 is DFQATT, CDR2 SNEGSKA (reference sequence). The CDR3 is 14 amino acids. The trim removed 4 bases at V and 1 base at J, leaving 6 bases unmatched. CDR3 residues: CSATGQLLNYGYTF. CDR3 DNA sequence: TGCAGTGCTACGGGACAGCTCCTTAACTATGGCTACACCTTC.

This clonotype came up a few times. V and J are TRBV12-3 or TRBV12-4 and TRBJ1-3; D may be TRBD1 (5 bases). V was cut by 6 bases and J by 2 bases, with 8 bases left in between. The CDR3 totals 13 residues. The CDR3 DNA follows: TGTGCCAGCAGGGGGGAAGCTGGAAACACCATATATTTT. It codes for CASRGEAGNTIYF.

V is TRBV29-1 and J is TRBJ1-3; D gene ambiguous. CDR1 and CDR2 from the germline V gene are SQVTM and ANQGSEA. Trimming stripped 7 bases from V and 3 bases from J, with 10 bases between. CDR3 length: 12 amino acids. The CDR3 region has the DNA TGCAGCGCCGACGCCGGTGGAAACACCATATATTTT. Its protein product is CSADAGGNTIYF. Filled out from reference TRBV29-1 and TRBJ1-3, the complete variable domain reads SAVISQKPSRDICQRGTSLTIQCQVDSQVTMMFWYRQQPGQSLTLIATANQGSEATYESGFVIDKFPISRPNLTFSTLTVSNMSPEDSSIYLCSADAGGNTIYFGEGSWLTVV.

CDR3 region: CATSGGPNQPQHF. In DNA, the CDR3 is TGTGCCACCAGTGGGGGGCCTAATCAGCCCCAGCATTTT. The rearrangement links TRBV24-1 to TRBJ1-5; a weak D match, TRBD1 (6 bases). The V end was cut by 5 bases, the J end by 4 bases, with 8 bases between. Germline loops: CDR1 KGHDR, CDR2 SFDVKD. CDR3 length equals 13 residues.

The rearrangement joins TRBV19 to TRBJ1-6; no reliable D call. Germline CDR1 LNHDA, CDR2 SQIVND (reference sequence). V lost 3 bases and J 10 bases, leaving 10 bases between the germline ends. The CDR3 extends over 13 amino acids. CDR3 residues: CASSINNRSPLHF. The CDR3 DNA follows: TGTGCCAGTAGTATTAATAATAGATCACCCCTCCACTTT. Full variable domain (rest looked up from reference TRBV19 and TRBJ1-6): DGGITQSPKYLFRKEGQNVTLSCEQNLNHDAMYWYRQDPGQGLRLIYYSQIVNDFQKGDIAEGYSVSREKKESFPLTVTSAQKNPTAFYLCASSINNRSPLHFGNGTRLTVT.

This clonotype has only a few counts. The chain combines TRBV10-3 with TRBJ2-2, with 10 bases that match TRBD1. Germline lookup yields CDR1 ENHRY and CDR2 SYGVKD. Losses at the gene ends were 7 bases for V and 3 bases for J; bases not matched to a gene: 5. The CDR3 is 15 residues long. The CDR3 DNA is TGTGCCATCACCCAGACAGGGGGCGACACCGGGGAGCTGTTTTTT. It translates to CAITQTGGDTGELFF.

This clonotype was seen a handful of times. The V and J genes are TRBV2 and TRBJ1-4, with 8 bases matching TRBD1. The CDR3 runs 14 residues. The V segment lost 4 bases and the J segment 7 bases; nucleotides outside the gene matches: 5. The germline gives CDR1 SNHLY, CDR2 FYNNEI. Here the CDR3 reads CASSADREGEKLFF. The DNA for the CDR3 is TGTGCCAGCAGTGCGGACAGGGAGGGTGAAAAACTGTTTTTT.

The J gene is TRBJ1-2, the V gene TRBV7-9; the D gene is possibly TRBD1 (5 bases). CDR1 and CDR2 from the germline V gene are SEHNR and FQNEAQ (reference sequence). This CDR3 is 15 amino acids long. Trimming stripped 2 bases from V and 4 bases from J, with 14 bases between. The CDR3 loop reads CASSLSTGLLYGYTF. The CDR3, as DNA: TGTGCCAGCAGCTTATCGACGGGACTGCTCTATGGCTACACCTTC.

V is TRBV4-3 and J is TRBJ2-3; no definite D call. Trimming took 3 bases from V and 3 from J, leaving 13 bases between them. CDR1 and CDR2 from the germline V gene are LGHNA and YSLEER. The CDR3 runs to 15 residues. The CDR3 bases are TGCGCCAGCAGCCACGAGGAGAGGAAGACAGATACGCAGTATTTT. Translated, it gives CASSHEERKTDTQYF.

In its sample, this clonotype was seen a few times. The chain has TRBV4-3 and TRBJ1-2, with 8 bases aligning to TRBD1. J gave up 2 bases and V 0 bases, and 2 bases lay outside the gene matches. This CDR3 contains 15 residues. Germline V gene lookup returns CDR1 LGHNA and CDR2 YSLEER. The CDR3 DNA is TGCGCCAGCAGCCAAGATCGGACAGGGAACTATGGCTACACCTTC. Translating it yields CASSQDRTGNYGYTF.

V is TRBV12-3 or TRBV12-4 and J is TRBJ1-2; D gene ambiguous. This CDR3 is built from 14 residues. Between the trimmed V and J ends, which lost 1 base and 8 bases, there was a span of 14 bases. Here the CDR3 DNA reads TGTGCCAGCAGTTTAGGAAACAAGGCGAGAGGCTACACCTTC. Protein product: CASSLGNKARGYTF.

This chain links TRBV6-2 or TRBV6-3 with TRBJ2-3, with a weak D call TRBD2 (6 bases). The CDR3 loop spans 17 amino acids. Trimming took off 6 bases at V and 1 base at J, with 20 bases between the two ends. The germline CDR1 and CDR2 sequences are MNHEY and SVGEGT. CDR3 sequence (DNA): TGTGCCAGCAGCCGGGACTTTAATCTCGGGGGCACAGATACGCAGTATTTT. Translating gives CASSRDFNLGGTDTQYF.

This chain uses TRBV5-1 with TRBJ1-1; 9 bases line up with TRBD1. Germline CDR1 reads SGHRS; CDR2 reads YFSETQ. With 3 bases clipped from V and 6 bases from J, the junction kept 6 bases outside the gene matches. The CDR3 runs 14 residues. This chain's CDR3 is CASSSGTGRPEAFF. As DNA, the CDR3 is TGCGCCAGCAGCTCCGGGACAGGGCGACCTGAAGCTTTCTTT.

The rearrangement uses TRBV7-9 and TRBJ1-4; D perhaps matches TRBD1 (6 bases). The V gene lost 5 bases and the J gene lost 6 bases, with 10 bases spanning the gap. Germline values: CDR1 SEHNR, CDR2 FQNEAQ (reference sequence). There are 13 residues in the CDR3. The DNA of the CDR3 is TGTGCCAGCAGCGGGGGGCCAGATGAAAAACTGTTTTTT. Its translation is CASSGGPDEKLFF.

The gene calls are TRBV4-1 and TRBJ2-5; 12 nucleotides match TRBD2. V was clipped by 0 bases and J by 11 bases; unmatched bases: 13. There are 17 residues in the CDR3. Germline-derived CDR1 and CDR2 are MGHRA and YSYEKL. The CDR3: CASSQDWLAGGWNEQYF. The CDR3 bases are TGCGCCAGCAGCCAAGATTGGCTAGCGGGGGGGTGGAATGAGCAGTACTTC.

As for this clonotype: Possible read error: a much larger clone is one base away. The chain couples TRBV7-2 to TRBJ2-7, with unresolved D. Germline CDR1 and CDR2: SGHTA and FQGNSA. V lost 5 bases and J 7 bases, leaving 9 bases between the germline ends. CDR3 length: 11 residues. CDR3 nucleotides: TGTGCCAGCAGCGCCTACAATGAGCAGTACTTC. It codes for CASSAYNEQYF.

This clonotype was seen a handful of times. The chain is built from TRBV20-1 and TRBJ1-2; D gene uncertain. V was cut by 0 bases and J by 0 bases, with 8 bases left in between. The CDR3 totals 14 residues. Germline values: CDR1 DFQATT, CDR2 SNEGSKA (reference sequence). The CDR3 sequence is CSAREQATNYGYTF. CDR3 DNA: TGCAGTGCTAGAGAGCAGGCAACTAACTATGGCTACACCTTC.

Regarding this clonotype: Given a much more abundant clone one base away, this may be a read error. The chain carries TRBV20-1 and TRBJ2-3, with no clear D. V gave up 2 bases and J gave up 5 bases, with 2 bases separating them. The CDR3 length is 10 residues. Germline V gene lookup returns CDR1 DFQATT and CDR2 SNEGSKA (reference sequence). The CDR3 loop reads CSARKDTQYF. CDR3 nucleotide sequence: TGCAGTGCTAGAAAAGATACGCAGTATTTT.